The subject of this entry is one T cell receptor (beta chain). The sample comes from a study of cytomegalovirus exposure and HLA in healthy donors. The primer mix had 60 Vbeta and 13 Jbeta primers. Method: immunoSEQ multiplex PCR; TCRdb's copy keeps in-frame clones and lacks some. The sample has over 150,000 clones. The source is a boy aged 5-17 years in good health and CMV-seronegative. The sample was PBMCs.

CDR3 sequence: CASSEVRGYEQYF. In DNA, the CDR3 is TGTGCCAGCAGTGAAGTCAGGGGATACGAGCAGTACTTC. The chain combines TRBV6-1 with TRBJ2-5; perhaps TRBD1 as D (6 bases). The DNA end is a closer match to TRBJ2-7, so the J assignment may be wrong. Germline loops: CDR1 MNHNS, CDR2 SASEGT. There are 13 residues in the CDR3.